This T cell receptor beta chain originates from a study of blood T cell repertoires in COVID-19. Across the whole study: The study drew acute and convalescent COVID-19 samples from the United States, Italy and Spain. Nucleic acid was either cDNA or gDNA, and it came from T cells, B-cell-depleted T cells, or PBMCs.

CDR3 length: 14 residues. V was trimmed by 7 bases and J by 3 bases, leaving 16 bases between them. The germline V gene has CDR1 SGHRS and CDR2 YFSETQ. Here immunoSEQ multiplex PCR was the method, and the copy in TCRdb shows in-frame clones only, minus some. This table holds under 200,000 clones, around nine tenths found once. This clonotype originated in a man between 18 and 35 years old with active or convalescent COVID-19. This chain joins TRBV5-1 and TRBJ2-5, with D unresolved. Sequenced material: peripheral blood. CDR3 in amino acids: CASGFATIEETQYF. The CDR3 DNA sequence: TGCGCCAGCGGTTTTGCCACTATAGAAGAGACCCAGTACTTC.